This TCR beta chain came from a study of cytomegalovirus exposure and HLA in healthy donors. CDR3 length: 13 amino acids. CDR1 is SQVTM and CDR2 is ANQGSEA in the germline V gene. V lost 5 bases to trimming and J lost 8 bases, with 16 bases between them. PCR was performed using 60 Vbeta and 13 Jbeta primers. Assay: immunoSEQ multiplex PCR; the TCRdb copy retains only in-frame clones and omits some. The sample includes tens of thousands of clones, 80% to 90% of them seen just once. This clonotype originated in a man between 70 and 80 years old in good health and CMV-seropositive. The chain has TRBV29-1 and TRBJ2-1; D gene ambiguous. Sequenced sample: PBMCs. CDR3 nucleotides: TGCAGCGTTAAAGGGCTCCTGATGGATGAGCAGTTCTTC. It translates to CSVKGLLMDEQFF.